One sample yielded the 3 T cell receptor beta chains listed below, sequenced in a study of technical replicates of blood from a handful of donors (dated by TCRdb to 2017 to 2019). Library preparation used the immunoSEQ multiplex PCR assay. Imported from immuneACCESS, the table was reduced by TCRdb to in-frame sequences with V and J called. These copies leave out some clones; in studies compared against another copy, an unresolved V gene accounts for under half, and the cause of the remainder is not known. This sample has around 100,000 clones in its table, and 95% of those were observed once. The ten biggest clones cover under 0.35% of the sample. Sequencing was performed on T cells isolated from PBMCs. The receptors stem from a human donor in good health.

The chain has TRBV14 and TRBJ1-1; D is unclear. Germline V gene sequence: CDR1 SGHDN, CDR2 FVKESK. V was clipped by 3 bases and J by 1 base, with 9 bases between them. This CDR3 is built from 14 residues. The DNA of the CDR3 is TGTGCCAGCAGCCAGGTTACATGGAACACTGAAGCTTTCTTT. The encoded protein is CASSQVTWNTEAFF.

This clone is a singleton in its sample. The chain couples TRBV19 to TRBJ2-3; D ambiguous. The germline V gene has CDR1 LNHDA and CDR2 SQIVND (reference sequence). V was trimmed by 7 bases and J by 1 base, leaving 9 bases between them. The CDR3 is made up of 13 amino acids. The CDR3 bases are TGTGCCAGTATGATACAAGGCACAGATACGCAGTATTTT. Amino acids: CASMIQGTDTQYF.

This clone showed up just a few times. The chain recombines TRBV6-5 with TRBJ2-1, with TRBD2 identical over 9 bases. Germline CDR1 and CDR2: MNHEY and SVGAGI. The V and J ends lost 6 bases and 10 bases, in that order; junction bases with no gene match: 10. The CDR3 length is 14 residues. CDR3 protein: CASRGLAPGEEQFF. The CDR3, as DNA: TGTGCCAGCAGAGGACTAGCGCCGGGGGAGGAGCAGTTCTTC.